A selection of T cell receptor beta chains follows, all from one sample in a study of T cell repertoires in cytomegalovirus infection. One entry per CDR3 protein results from TCRdb running MiXCR on the reads. The sample includes about 250,000 distinct CDR3 sequences, roughly 6.5% of them seen just once. The sample was PBMCs. The receptor set was obtained from a human donor in good health (CMV status not recorded). Some clones in this sample may be carry-over from other donors' samples. CDR3s include the opening cysteine and the closing phenylalanine or tryptophan. Fields, in order: V gene, D gene, clone size, CDR3 length, J gene, CDR3 protein, CDR3 DNA. A D gene is named only where the DNA matches it firmly. Size is stated for part of the rows, as once, few or many counts, or as a class when the clone is expanded.

TRBV28	.	few	14	TRBJ2-7	CASSLWRISYEQYF	TGTGCCAGCAGTTTGTGGAGGATCAGCTACGAGCAGTACTTC
TRBV2	.	.	14	TRBJ1-1	CASRHDGSNTEAFF	TGTGCCAGCAGACACGACGGATCAAACACTGAAGCTTTCTTT
TRBV15	TRBD2	many	16	TRBJ2-2	CATSRVAGGYTGELFF	TGTGCCACCAGCAGAGTAGCGGGGGGGTACACCGGGGAGCTGTTTTTT
TRBV9	TRBD2	many	15	TRBJ2-2	CASSVVAGNTGELFF	TGTGCCAGCAGCGTAGTAGCGGGGAACACCGGGGAGCTGTTTTTT
TRBV20-1	.	few	13	TRBJ1-5	CSAAMGRSQPQHF	TGCAGTGCCGCTATGGGGCGAAGTCAGCCCCAGCATTTT
TRBV15	.	.	14	TRBJ2-5	CATSSRLRQETQYF	TGTGCCACCAGCAGCCGACTCCGCCAAGAGACCCAGTACTTC
TRBV4-3	TRBD2	.	18	TRBJ2-3	CASSQEDALSGGAYTQYF	TGCGCCAGCAGCCAAGAAGACGCCTTAAGCGGGGGGGCCTATACGCAGTATTTT
TRBV20-1	.	many	16	TRBJ2-3	CSARDPQGKSTDTQYF	TGCAGTGCTAGAGATCCACAGGGAAAGAGCACAGATACGCAGTATTTT
TRBV28	.	.	15	TRBJ2-4	CASSPPLRGGDIQYF	TGTGCCAGCAGTCCCCCACTGCGGGGCGGGGACATTCAGTACTTC
TRBV10-3	TRBD1	many	16	TRBJ1-1	CAINRQGSGLNAEAFF	TGTGCCATCAACAGACAGGGTAGTGGGTTAAACGCTGAAGCTTTCTTT
TRBV7-2	.	many	17	TRBJ2-1	CASSLAPGVNTYNEQFF	TGTGCCAGCAGCTTAGCTCCGGGGGTGAACACCTACAATGAGCAGTTCTTC